This TCR beta chain was observed in a study of blood T cell repertoires in COVID-19. In the study overall: COVID-19 samples from acute and convalescent phases originated in the United States, Italy and Spain. PBMCs, B-cell-depleted T cells, or T cells were the source of the cDNA or gDNA that made up the material.

V gave up 5 bases and J gave up 14 bases, with 14 bases separating them. There are 10 residues in the CDR3. CDR1 is DFQATT, CDR2 SNEGSKA, per germline (reference sequence). Study processing details: Estimates of nucleated cell counts were drawn from the amplification of reference gene primers. The method was immunoSEQ multiplex PCR; TCRdb's version includes in-frame clones alone and lacks a portion of them. The DNA was the basis for D and trimming; V, J and clone size are from that table. This sample carries tens of thousands of clones, 75% to 95% of them seen once, and the ten largest clones take roughly 0.72%.

The sample was peripheral blood. This receptor was taken from a woman older than 75 with acute or convalescent COVID-19. The V and J genes are TRBV20-1 and TRBJ2-3, with unresolved D. CDR3 bases: TGCAGTGCTGCCCAGGATCCCCGGTATTTT. Its translation is CSAAQDPRYF.